This TCR beta chain was captured in a study of blood T cell repertoires in COVID-19. Study details: Whether acute or convalescent, the COVID-19 samples came from the United States, Italy and Spain.

Profiled with immunoSEQ multiplex PCR; TCRdb holds only in-frame clones, not every one. The sample shows about 320,000 clones, over 75% of them seen only once. The CDR3 spans 16 residues. Germline lookup yields CDR1 SGHTS and CDR2 YDEGEE. V shed 3 bases and J shed 5 bases, with 20 bases lying between them. Study members were between about 18 and 100 years old and lived in 24 US regions. All recovered Cohort 3 donors got two negative PCRs, got clearance, or saw symptom resolution. The sequenced sample consisted of PBMCs or T cells enriched from blood (not recorded which). The J gene is TRBJ2-5, the V gene TRBV5-8, with D maybe TRBD1 (7 bases). This sequence originates from a woman aged 18-29 years who had recovered from COVID-19. CDR3: CASSSTGNGGGETQYF. The CDR3 region has the DNA TGTGCCAGCAGCTCAACAGGGAACGGAGGGGGCGAGACCCAGTACTTC.